What follows are 8 T cell receptor beta chains derived from one specimen sequenced in a study of beta chain features in type 1 diabetes. Reverse transcribing all isolated RNA meant expressed TCRB transcripts were sequenced. The assay was immunoSEQ multiplex PCR, and TCRdb's table has in-frame clones only and misses some. Of under 250,000 clones in the sample, approximately 11% were seen once. The material sequenced was central memory CD4+ T cells from blood. The receptors come from a man aged 18 to 29 in good health.

This clone came up a few times. The rearrangement joins TRBV6-6 to TRBJ2-5; tentatively, D is TRBD2 (5 bases). CDR3 size: 14 residues. Per germline, CDR1 MNHNY and CDR2 SVGAGI (reference sequence). V was trimmed by 6 bases and J by 5 bases, leaving 16 bases between them. The CDR3 region is CASRAGLAPETQYF. The CDR3 bases are TGTGCCAGCAGGGCCGGACTGGCGCCGGAGACCCAGTACTTC.

The V and J genes are TRBV6-5 and TRBJ2-7; maybe TRBD2 (6 bases). CDR1 MNHEY and CDR2 SVGAGI come from the germline V gene. Deletions cut 4 bases from V and 4 bases from J, with 17 bases between. The CDR3 covers 15 residues. CDR3 coding DNA: TGTGCCAGCAGTTCCCCCGGGGGTAGTGAGTACGAGCAGTACTTC. Residues: CASSSPGGSEYEQYF.

In DNA form, the CDR3 reads TGTGCCATCAGAGGACGGCCTGAGAACACTGAAGCTTTCTTT. Its translation: CAIRGRPENTEAFF. The gene calls are TRBV10-3 and TRBJ1-1; no definite D call. The germline V and J ends were trimmed by 6 bases and 1 base, with 12 bases remaining between them. Germline V CDR1 and CDR2: ENHRY, SYGVKD. CDR3 length: 14 amino acids.

In its sample, this clone was seen many times. The genes are TRBV7-3 and TRBJ2-3, with D hard to call. V was pared by 5 bases and J by 2 bases, with 8 bases between. The CDR3 consists of 13 residues. CDR1 and CDR2 from the germline V gene are SGHTA and FQGTGA. The CDR3 loop is CASSPSYTDTQYF. CDR3 coding DNA: TGTGCCAGCAGCCCTAGTTACACAGATACGCAGTATTTT. Looking up the rest from reference TRBV7-3 and TRBJ2-3 gives the full variable domain: GAGVSQTPSNKVTEKGKYVELRCDPISGHTALYWYRQSLGQGPEFLIYFQGTGAADDSGLPNDRFFAVRPEGSVSTLKIQRTERGDSAVYLCASSPSYTDTQYFGPGTRLTVL.

The chain has TRBV5-1 and TRBJ2-1; 8 bases are a match to TRBD1. Trimming removed 6 bases from V and 0 bases from J; junction bases left unmatched: 8. This CDR3 region has 16 residues. In germline, CDR1 is SGHRS, CDR2 YFSETQ. The CDR3 here is CASTRQGSSSYNEQFF. In DNA form, the CDR3 reads TGCGCCAGCACCCGACAGGGGTCGAGCTCCTACAATGAGCAGTTCTTC.

This sequence joins TRBV4-1 and TRBJ2-1; D is possibly TRBD2 (5 bases). Per germline, CDR1 MGHRA and CDR2 YSYEKL. The CDR3 consists of 17 residues. Trimming cost V 0 bases and J 7 bases, with 19 bases left between them. CDR3 protein: CASSQDLPSPFGNEQFF. CDR3 in DNA: TGCGCCAGCAGCCAAGACTTACCTAGCCCCTTTGGGAATGAGCAGTTCTTC.

This clone was counted many times. Distinct nucleotide sequences in the sample also encode this CDR3. The chain recombines TRBV12-5 with TRBJ2-3; the match to TRBD2 covers 8 bases. The V gene end was trimmed by 5 bases and the J gene end by 5 bases; junction bases not matched to a gene: 9. The CDR3 sequence is 15 residues long. CDR1 and CDR2 from the germline V gene are LGHNT and FRNRAP. CDR3 coding DNA: TGTGCTAGTGGTCGAGGAGCGGGAGAGATAGATACGCAGTATTTT. Encoded protein: CASGRGAGEIDTQYF.

This clone was counted many times. The chain combines TRBV30 with TRBJ2-7; 14 bases align to TRBD2. This CDR3 is built from 17 residues. J gave up 2 bases and V 6 bases, and 12 bases lay outside the gene matches. Germline V gene sequence: CDR1 GTSNPN, CDR2 SVGIG (reference sequence). Here the CDR3 DNA reads TGTGCCTGTATGAGACTAGCGGGAGGGGCAAAGCCCTACGAGCAGTACTTC. This translates into CACMRLAGGAKPYEQYF.